The following is a T cell receptor (beta chain) sequence with its context. A read error may be the cause here, since a much bigger clone is one base away. The data derive from a study of human T cells and chemical hapten exposure. The time point is: patch test 3, about 24 weeks after DPC sensitization. Treatment specified: therapeutic diphenylcyclopropenone sensitization with weekly scalp DPC. The CDR3 covers 17 residues. Germline V CDR1 and CDR2: SGDLS, YYNGEE. One entry per CDR3 protein, called by TCRdb with MiXCR from the RACE reads. This sample has over 75,000 distinct CDR3 sequences, with approximately 10% found just once.

Material: whole blood, obtained in connection with sensitization to the hapten diphenylcyclopropenone (DPC). This receptor was taken from a woman under 40 with alopecia areata. Some clones in this sample may be carry-over from other donors' samples. The V call is TRBV9, the J call TRBJ2-5; 12 bases fit TRBD2. CDR3: CASSSRLAGANQETLYF. CDR3 nucleotide sequence: TGTGCCAGCAGCTCACGACTAGCGGGGGCCAACCAAGAGACCCTGTACTTC.